Listed below are T cell receptor beta chains from one sample, sequenced in a study of control samples from healthy donors and cancer patients. The method was immunoSEQ multiplex PCR; TCRdb's version includes in-frame clones alone and lacks a portion of them. In the table there are 100,000 to 150,000 clones, 90% to 95% of which are singletons. Sequencing was done on a sample of blood. The source of these receptors is a woman in her late teens or twenties in good health. Each CDR3 is given with its conserved first and last residue. Fields, in order: clone size, J gene, D gene, V gene, CDR3 DNA, CDR3 protein. The D gene is left open where the match is weak. Expanded clones get a size class; other rows say once, few or many, or leave the size out.

>NA|TRBJ2-3|NA|TRBV5-1
TGCGCCAGCAGCTTGGGGGGCTTCACAGATACGCAGTATTTT
CASSLGGFTDTQYF
>NA|TRBJ2-3|NA|TRBV20-1
TGCAGTGCTAGTACAGTTGTAAATACGCAGTATTTT
CSASTVVNTQYF
>NA|TRBJ2-5|NA|TRBV5-4
TGTGCCAGCAGCTCAGGGGGGGAGACCCAGTACTTC
CASSSGGETQYF
>NA|TRBJ2-5|NA|TRBV7-2
TGTGCCAGCAGCTTAGGGAGTTTCCAAGAGACCCAGTACTTC
CASSLGSFQETQYF
>NA|TRBJ2-3|NA|TRBV29-1
TGCAGCGCTCAAGGGGCAGATACGCAGTATTTT
CSAQGADTQYF
>NA|TRBJ2-1|TRBD1|TRBV5-5
TGTGCCAGCAGCCTACAGGGGGCGGCCTACAATGAGCAGTTCTTC
CASSLQGAAYNEQFF
>NA|TRBJ1-1|NA|TRBV5-1
TGCGCCAGCAGCCGTATGATGAACACTGAAGCTTTCTTT
CASSRMMNTEAFF
>once|TRBJ2-7|TRBD1|TRBV28
TGTGCCAGCAGCCGCACAGGGGGCGCCCCGTACGAGCAGTACTTC
CASSRTGGAPYEQYF
>NA|TRBJ1-3|NA|TRBV27
TGTGCCAGCAGTCCCCGGGTCCCCAACTCCTCTGGAAACACCATATATTTT
CASSPRVPNSSGNTIYF
>NA|TRBJ1-5|TRBD1|TRBV7-2
TGTGCCAGCAGCTCCAGGACAGGGAGCAATCAGCCCCAGCATTTT
CASSSRTGSNQPQHF
>NA|TRBJ2-7|NA|TRBV14
TGTGCCAGCAGCCGGGAATATCCCTACGAGCAGTACTTC
CASSREYPYEQYF
>NA|TRBJ2-3|NA|TRBV18
TGTGCCAGCTCATGGTATGGGGGACAAAGCACAGATACGCAGTATTTT
CASSWYGGQSTDTQYF
>NA|TRBJ1-1|NA|TRBV28
TGTGCCAGCAGTTTATTCAAACTGAACACTGAAGCTTTCTTT
CASSLFKLNTEAFF
>NA|TRBJ2-3|TRBD1|TRBV24-1
TGTGCCACCAGTGATCCCCTGACAGGGAATGTGGATACGCAGTATTTT
CATSDPLTGNVDTQYF
>NA|TRBJ2-4|NA|TRBV20-1
TGCAGTGCCAGAACAGTAGGCATTCAGTACTTC
CSARTVGIQYF
>NA|TRBJ1-1|NA|TRBV7-9
TGTGCCAGCAGCTTAATCCAGAACACTGAAGCTTTCTTT
CASSLIQNTEAFF
>NA|TRBJ1-2|NA|TRBV28
TGTGCCAGCAGTCCCCAGGGTAGGACCTATGGCTACACCTTC
CASSPQGRTYGYTF
>NA|TRBJ2-2|TRBD2|TRBV4-2
TGTGCCAGCAGCCGTTTAGCGGGAGATAACACCGGGGAGCTGTTTTTT
CASSRLAGDNTGELFF
>NA|TRBJ1-1|NA|TRBV7-9
TGTGCCAGCAGCTTAGTTGGGGGCGGTACTGAAGCTTTCTTT
CASSLVGGGTEAFF
>NA|TRBJ1-2|TRBD1|TRBV29-1
TGCAGCGTTTTACAGGGGTACTATGGCTACACCTTC
CSVLQGYYGYTF
>NA|TRBJ1-1|NA|TRBV5-4
TGTGCCAGCAGAACCGCCGCGAAGACGGACACTGAAGCTTTCTTT
CASRTAAKTDTEAFF
>NA|TRBJ2-7|NA|TRBV28
TGTGCCAGCAGTTTGGGAACCGGAGGGGGCTACGAGCAGTACTTC
CASSLGTGGGYEQYF
>NA|TRBJ2-7|NA|TRBV5-6
TGTGCCAGCAGTTTCCAGAGGGCCGAGCAGTACTTC
CASSFQRAEQYF
>NA|TRBJ2-5|NA|TRBV6-2/TRBV6-3
TGTGCCAGCAGTTGGAATTACCGGGACCGTTCGCAGTCACGGTACCAAGAGACCCAGTACTTC
CASSWNYRDRSQSRYQETQYF
>NA|TRBJ2-1|TRBD2|TRBV24-1
TGTGCCACCAGTGAGACTAGCGGGCTGAGCTCCTACAATGAGCAGTTCTTC
CATSETSGLSSYNEQFF
>once|TRBJ1-2|NA|TRBV3-1/TRBV3-2
TGTGCCAGCAGCCACACGGGGGGAAATTATGGCTACACCTTC
CASSHTGGNYGYTF
>few|TRBJ2-7|TRBD1|TRBV6-2/TRBV6-3
TGTGCCAGCAGTTCCCGGGACAGGCTCTCCTACGAGCAGTACTTC
CASSSRDRLSYEQYF
>NA|TRBJ2-3|TRBD1|TRBV9
TGTGCCAGCAGTTCCCATAGGGGGCCAGATACGCAGTATTTT
CASSSHRGPDTQYF
>NA|TRBJ2-7|TRBD2|TRBV5-1
TGCGCCAGCAGCTTCTGGACTAGCGGCGAGCAGTACTTC
CASSFWTSGEQYF